A single sample gave rise to the 18 T cell receptor beta chains below, sequenced in a study of shared clonotypes between healthy human individuals. Clones were read by immunoSEQ multiplex PCR, and TCRdb kept only the in-frame ones, dropping some. The repertoire has 2 million to 2.5 million clones, 95% of them found once; the top ten carry roughly 0.13%. The specimen was naive CD4+ T cells sorted from blood. The subset is: CD45RA+ positively selected. These TCRs come from a man aged 18 to 30 in good health.

Concerning this clone itself: The sample carries other DNA sequences with the same CDR3. The V and J genes are TRBV6-6 and TRBJ2-7; no clear D. V was trimmed by 2 bases and J by 0 bases, leaving 5 bases between them. Germline V gene sequence: CDR1 MNHNY, CDR2 SVGAGI (reference sequence). CDR3 size: 13 residues. This chain's CDR3 is CASSYPGSYEQYF. The CDR3 DNA sequence: TGTGCCAGCAGTTACCCGGGCTCCTACGAGCAGTACTTC.

This chain connects TRBV11-2 to TRBJ2-4; D call uncertain. V was shortened by 4 bases and J by 8 bases, with 6 bases between the two germline ends. Germline assignment: CDR1 SGHAT and CDR2 FQNNGV. This CDR3 is 11 amino acids long. CDR3 in DNA: TGTGCCAGCAGCTCTAAGGACATTCAGTACTTC. It specifies CASSSKDIQYF.

A word on this clone: Other DNA sequences in the same sample also yield this CDR3. The chain is built from TRBV5-1 and TRBJ2-5; no definite D call. The CDR3 runs to 14 residues. The germline CDR1 and CDR2 sequences are SGHRS and YFSETQ. With 0 bases removed from V and 1 base from J, the gap between germline ends came to 7 bases. In DNA, the CDR3 is TGCGCCAGCAGCTTGGGACAAACCCAAGAGACCCAGTACTTC. Amino acid sequence: CASSLGQTQETQYF.

This chain joins TRBV7-9 and TRBJ1-4; 12 positions match TRBD1. The CDR3 totals 17 residues. The germline V gene has CDR1 SEHNR and CDR2 FQNEAQ (reference sequence). The trim removed 3 bases at V and 0 bases at J, leaving 2 bases unmatched. CDR3 in DNA: TGTGCCAGCAGCTTGGGGACAGGGGGCCCAACTAATGAAAAACTGTTTTTT. Translation: CASSLGTGGPTNEKLFF.

This sequence joins TRBV6-4 and TRBJ2-4; weak D call: TRBD1 (5 bases). Per germline, CDR1 MRHNA and CDR2 SNTAGT. The V end lost 3 bases, the J end lost 6 bases, and 9 bases lay between the germline ends. CDR3 length: 13 residues. The CDR3 loop reads CASSEQEGNIQYF. CDR3 nucleotide sequence: TGTGCCAGCAGTGAACAGGAAGGAAACATTCAGTACTTC.

The gene calls are TRBV27 and TRBJ2-5, with 8 bases matching TRBD1. Trimming at V came to 6 bases and at J to 2 bases, leaving 5 bases not matched to a gene. The CDR3 has 14 residues. CDR1 is MNHEY, CDR2 SMNVEV, per germline (reference sequence). CDR3 in amino acids: CASRGTGRQETQYF. CDR3 sequence (DNA): TGTGCCAGCAGAGGGACAGGACGACAAGAGACCCAGTACTTC.

The chain has TRBV5-4 and TRBJ1-4, with a tentative D call TRBD1 (5 bases). Trimming shortened V by 7 bases and J by 8 bases, and 15 bases separated the two germline ends. CDR3 length: 13 residues. The germline V gene encodes CDR1 SGHNT and CDR2 YYREEE (reference sequence). The chain's CDR3 is CASPSDGGEKLFF. The DNA of the CDR3 is TGTGCCAGCCCCTCCGACGGGGGAGAAAAACTGTTTTTT.

The V and J genes are TRBV5-1 and TRBJ2-7, with 9 nucleotides matching TRBD1. From germline, CDR1 is SGHRS and CDR2 YFSETQ. After removal of 1 base from V and 4 bases from J, the junction contained 6 bases not matched to a gene. The CDR3 is made up of 15 amino acids. CDR3 sequence (DNA): TGCGCCAGCAGCTTGCTGACAGGGGGTCTGTACGAGCAGTACTTC. Protein product: CASSLLTGGLYEQYF.

Of note for this clone: An end of the junction differs from the germline gene, which may be a read error. The genes are TRBV11-2 and TRBJ2-3, with 7 bases fitting TRBD1. This CDR3 contains 15 residues. CDR1 and CDR2 (germline): SGHAT, FQNNGV. The CDR3 nucleotides are TGTGCCAGCAGTTTAGGTGACAGGGACACAGATACGCAGTATTTT. It codes for CASSLGDRDTDTQYF.

Remarks on this clone: This specimen includes other DNA sequences encoding the same CDR3. The chain employs TRBV18 and TRBJ1-1; D may be TRBD1 (6 bases). Germline-derived CDR1 and CDR2 are KGHSH and LQKENI. The CDR3 runs to 14 residues. Trimming pared 3 bases from V and 1 base from J, leaving 9 bases between. CDR3 coding DNA: TGTGCCAGCTCACCCGGACAGAGGAACACTGAAGCTTTCTTT. The encoded protein is CASSPGQRNTEAFF. Full variable domain (remainder filled in from reference TRBV18 and TRBJ1-1): NAGVMQNPRHLVRRRGQEARLRCSPMKGHSHVYWYRQLPEEGLKFMVYLQKENIIDESGMPKERFSAEFPKEGPSILRIQQVVRGDSAAYFCASSPGQRNTEAFFGQGTRLTVV.

The rearrangement links TRBV2 to TRBJ1-1; tentative D call: TRBD1 (5 bases). V was shortened by 8 bases and J by 4 bases, with 11 bases between the two germline ends. Germline V gene data show CDR1 as SNHLY and CDR2 as FYNNEI. This CDR3 spans 12 amino acids. The CDR3 loop reads CASGRVGTEAFF. Written as DNA, the CDR3 is TGTGCCAGCGGCAGGGTGGGCACTGAAGCTTTCTTT.

V gene TRBV2 combines with J gene TRBJ2-7; 7 nucleotides line up with TRBD1. CDR1 is SNHLY and CDR2 is FYNNEI in the germline V gene. The V and J ends lost 5 bases and 3 bases, in that order; junction bases with no gene match: 7. CDR3 length: 14 amino acids. CDR3 amino acids: CASSSDRTYYEQYF. Written as DNA, the CDR3 is TGTGCCAGCAGTTCGGACAGGACCTACTACGAGCAGTACTTC. Full variable domain (outside the CDR3, taken from reference TRBV2 and TRBJ2-7): EPEVTQTPSHQVTQMGQEVILRCVPISNHLYFYWYRQILGQKVEFLVSFYNNEISEKSEIFDDQFSVERPDGSNFTLKIRSTKLEDSAMYFCASSSDRTYYEQYFGPGTRLTVT.

The chain combines TRBV19 with TRBJ1-2, with TRBD1 identical over 7 bases. The V gene's germline CDR1 is LNHDA and CDR2 SQIVND (reference sequence). Unmatched junction bases numbered 8, after V lost 5 bases and J lost 5 bases. The CDR3 sequence is 14 residues long. CDR3 nucleotides: TGTGCCAGTAGTCTTACAGGGGTCCGATATGGCTACACCTTC. It is translated as CASSLTGVRYGYTF.

Here the CDR3 reads CASSLRSFGSSYNEQFF. The DNA of the CDR3 is TGCGCCAGCAGCTTGCGTTCTTTCGGGAGCTCCTACAATGAGCAGTTCTTC. The rearrangement joins TRBV5-1 to TRBJ2-1; D is possibly TRBD2 (6 bases). Germline CDR1 is SGHRS and CDR2 is YFSETQ. The CDR3 runs 17 residues. V lost 1 base, J lost 0 bases, and 14 bases lay in between.

The rearrangement uses TRBV30 and TRBJ2-1; 9 nucleotides align to TRBD1. Losses at the gene ends were 5 bases for V and 9 bases for J; bases not matched to a gene: 14. Germline V CDR1 and CDR2: GTSNPN, SVGIG (reference sequence). The CDR3 is made up of 15 amino acids. CDR3 residues: CAWSPGQGIKGEQFF. The CDR3 nucleotides read TGTGCCTGGTCCCCGGGACAGGGCATTAAAGGTGAGCAGTTCTTC.

The chain employs TRBV7-2 and TRBJ1-5; D gene unclear. The ends were cut back, 11 bases at V and 2 bases at J, with 10 bases in the middle. CDR1 SGHTA and CDR2 FQGNSA come from the germline V gene. This CDR3 is 12 amino acids long. CDR3 nucleotides: TGTGCCGCACGGGAGGGCAATCAGCCCCAGCATTTT. It translates to CAAREGNQPQHF.

The V and J genes are TRBV2 and TRBJ1-3; possible D gene TRBD1, 6 bases. This CDR3 has 16 amino acids. Trimming removed 2 bases at V and 0 bases at J, with 11 bases between. Germline V gene sequence: CDR1 SNHLY, CDR2 FYNNEI. The DNA of the CDR3 is TGTGCCAGCAGTGAACCATGGACAGTCTCTGGAAACACCATATATTTT. Encoded protein: CASSEPWTVSGNTIYF.

The rearrangement joins TRBV9 to TRBJ2-3; tentatively, D is TRBD1 (5 bases). This CDR3 region has 14 residues. Deletions cut 6 bases from V and 0 bases from J, with 11 bases between. CDR1 is SGDLS and CDR2 is YYNGEE in the germline V gene. The CDR3 is CASTPGISTDTQYF. As DNA, the CDR3 is TGTGCCAGCACCCCAGGGATTAGCACAGATACGCAGTATTTT.